The 17 T cell receptor beta chains reported below all come from one sample, sequenced in a study of cytomegalovirus exposure and HLA in healthy donors. PCR was performed using 60 Vbeta and 13 Jbeta primers. Sequencing used immunoSEQ multiplex PCR; TCRdb keeps in-frame clones, though not all of them. Of more than 85,000 clones listed, over 65% are singletons. Sequencing used PBMCs. The receptor set was obtained from a man aged 40-49 years in good health and CMV-seropositive.

The CDR3 loop is CASSLNDGTGPTTEAFF. In DNA, the CDR3 is TGTGCCAGCAGCTTAAATGACGGGACAGGACCGACCACTGAAGCTTTCTTT. V usage is TRBV7-3 and J usage is TRBJ1-1, with TRBD1 matching over 8 bases. The germline V gene has CDR1 SGHTA and CDR2 FQGTGA. V lost 1 base to trimming and J lost 4 bases; unmatched junction nucleotides: 11. The CDR3 has 17 amino acids.

V gene TRBV4-1 combines with J gene TRBJ2-7, with TRBD1 matching over 8 bases. Unmatched junction bases numbered 10, after V lost 3 bases and J lost 6 bases. From germline, CDR1 is MGHRA and CDR2 YSYEKL. This CDR3 comprises 15 residues. The CDR3 sequence: CASSHPLSGQGEQYF. The CDR3 DNA reads TGCGCCAGCAGCCACCCTTTATCCGGACAGGGCGAGCAGTACTTC.

The CDR3 reads CASSQDHGGAVTDTQYF. CDR3 bases: TGCGCCAGCAGCCAAGATCATGGGGGGGCTGTCACAGATACGCAGTATTTT. The gene calls are TRBV4-3 and TRBJ2-3; D perhaps matches TRBD2 (7 bases). V lost 0 bases to trimming and J lost 2 bases, with 15 bases between them. This CDR3 contains 17 residues. Germline assignment: CDR1 LGHNA and CDR2 YSLEER.

The chain couples TRBV7-2 to TRBJ2-3; D is possibly TRBD2 (6 bases). V was clipped by 8 bases and J by 0 bases, with 15 bases between them. Germline loops: CDR1 SGHTA, CDR2 FQGNSA. CDR3 length equals 15 residues. CDR3 nucleotides: TGTGCCAGCCCTGGCGGGGAGATTAGCACAGATACGCAGTATTTT. Its protein product is CASPGGEISTDTQYF.

V and J are TRBV6-1 and TRBJ1-2; tentatively, D is TRBD1 (5 bases). The CDR3 covers 14 residues. Germline CDR1 MNHNS, CDR2 SASEGT. The V end lost 1 base, the J end lost 4 bases, and 10 bases lay between the germline ends. CDR3 in DNA: TGTGCCAGCAGTGAAGGGGGGGGAGGCTATGGCTACACCTTC. This encodes CASSEGGGGYGYTF.

A single count supports this clone. An end of the junction does not agree with germline; a read error may underlie this. The chain carries TRBV4-2 and TRBJ2-4; D not resolved. The CDR3 covers 12 residues. Germline V gene lookup returns CDR1 LGHNA and CDR2 YNFKEQ. CDR3 region: CASSHDKNSQYF. In DNA, the CDR3 is TGTGCCAGCAGCCATGATAAAAACAGTCAGTACTTC.

The CDR3 sequence is CASSHGTSDAFF. CDR3 DNA: TGTGCCAGCAGCCACGGGACATCAGACGCTTTCTTT. J is TRBJ1-1 and V is TRBV7-9; tentatively, D is TRBD1 (6 bases). The V end lost 5 bases, the J end lost 11 bases, and 15 bases lay between the germline ends. This CDR3 region has 12 residues. Germline CDR1 reads SEHNR; CDR2 reads FQNEAQ (reference sequence).

This clone occurred a few times. The genes are TRBV6-4 and TRBJ1-4; 10 nucleotides agree with TRBD1. The CDR3 has 17 residues. The J segment lost 8 bases and the V segment lost 5 bases, leaving 14 bases of the junction unmatched. Germline assignment: CDR1 MRHNA and CDR2 SNTAGT. The DNA of the CDR3 is TGTGCCAGCAGTTCCCCACGACAGGGGGCCCTTCAAGAAAAACTGTTTTTT. It codes for CASSSPRQGALQEKLFF.

This clone was observed a single time. The CDR3 loop reads CASSVDTPYEQYF. DNA for the CDR3: TGTGCCAGCAGCGTTGACACCCCCTACGAGCAGTACTTC. This chain connects TRBV7-8 to TRBJ2-5; no definite D call. The J call may be incorrect, as the DNA end agrees better with TRBJ2-7. The germline CDR1 and CDR2 sequences are SGHVS and FQNEAQ. The length of the CDR3 is 13 residues.

This clone was counted between two and nine times. The chain uses TRBV29-1 and TRBJ1-1; TRBD1 agrees at 7 bases. This CDR3 has 13 residues. Germline CDR1 is SQVTM and CDR2 is ANQGSEA. V trimming: 7 bases; J trimming: 1 base; junction bases outside the gene matches: 6. The CDR3 sequence is CSAHRDRNTEAFF. The CDR3 bases are TGCAGCGCTCACCGGGACAGGAACACTGAAGCTTTCTTT.

The chain couples TRBV10-2 to TRBJ1-1; D unresolved. CDR3 size: 15 residues. V lost 0 bases and J lost 0, with 8 bases in between. CDR1 and CDR2 from the germline V gene are WSHSY and SAAADI. The CDR3 loop is CASSESQRLNTEAFF. The CDR3 DNA sequence: TGCGCCAGCAGTGAGTCTCAGCGTTTGAACACTGAAGCTTTCTTT.

This clone was detected only once. This chain links TRBV11-2 with TRBJ1-1; D call uncertain. Germline V gene sequence: CDR1 SGHAT, CDR2 FQNNGV. This CDR3 spans 11 amino acids. The V gene lost 7 bases and the J gene lost 7 bases, with 10 bases spanning the gap. This CDR3 reads CASTPRFEAFF. In DNA, the CDR3 is TGTGCCAGCACCCCGCGGTTTGAAGCTTTCTTT.

This clone was detected only once. The genes are TRBV5-1 and TRBJ2-3; D gene uncertain. V was clipped by 0 bases and J by 1 base, with 6 bases between them. Germline lookup yields CDR1 SGHRS and CDR2 YFSETQ. The CDR3 contains 14 residues. CDR3 sequence reads: CASSLGLRTDTQYF. CDR3 nucleotide sequence: TGCGCCAGCAGCTTGGGACTCCGCACAGATACGCAGTATTTT.

This chain links TRBV7-6 with TRBJ1-4, with a weak D call TRBD1 (6 bases). The CDR3 totals 14 residues. Trimming left V 5 bases short and J 7 bases short, with 14 bases between. Per the germline V gene, CDR1 is SGHVS and CDR2 is FNYEAQ. CDR3 region: CASSSGGLGEKLFF. The CDR3 coding sequence is TGTGCCAGCAGCAGCGGGGGGCTGGGTGAAAAACTGTTTTTT.

J is TRBJ1-6 and V is TRBV28, with 9 nucleotides matching TRBD1. The CDR3 contains 15 residues. Trimming at V came to 4 bases and at J to 7 bases, leaving 5 bases not matched to a gene. In germline, CDR1 is MDHEN, CDR2 SYDVKM. CDR3 bases: TGTGCCAGCAGTTCCACCGGGACAGGGAATTCACCCCTCCACTTT. It is translated as CASSSTGTGNSPLHF.

The chain uses TRBV7-9 and TRBJ1-2; D is perhaps TRBD1 (6 bases). The germline V gene encodes CDR1 SEHNR and CDR2 FQNEAQ (reference sequence). The CDR3 sequence is 13 residues long. V dropped 3 bases and J dropped 6 bases, with 11 bases sitting between them. The CDR3 here is CASSLGGGDGYTF. The DNA of the CDR3 is TGTGCCAGCAGCTTGGGAGGGGGGGATGGCTACACCTTC. The variable domain in full, with the rest retrieved from reference TRBV7-9 and TRBJ1-2, is DTGVSQNPRHKITKRGQNVTFRCDPISEHNRLYWYRQTLGQGPEFLTYFQNEAQLEKSRLLSDRFSAERPKGSFSTLEIQRTEQGDSAMYLCASSLGGGDGYTFGSGTRLTVV.

The sample holds a few counts of this clone. The chain uses TRBV4-2 and TRBJ2-2; maybe TRBD2 (6 bases). Germline values: CDR1 LGHNA, CDR2 YNFKEQ. Trimming stripped 2 bases from V and 2 bases from J, with 12 bases between. The CDR3 spans 16 residues. For the CDR3, the DNA is TGTGCCAGCAGCCAATTAACGGGAGTCAACACCGGGGAGCTGTTTTTT. The encoded protein is CASSQLTGVNTGELFF.